The T cell receptor (beta chain) described here comes from a study of cytomegalovirus exposure and HLA in healthy donors. Study-level results: Reportedly, HLA-A and HLA-B alleles of most subjects were accurately predicted from TCR beta.

Worth noting for this clone: Its specificity is unknown.

Germline trimming cut 3 bases from V and 5 bases from J; bases unmatched to any gene: 5. The germline gives CDR1 LNHNV, CDR2 YYDKDF (reference sequence). This CDR3 is 14 amino acids long. The PCR was carried out with 60 Vbeta primers and 13 Jbeta primers. Some clones are missing from TCRdb's copy, which holds only in-frame ones; the method was immunoSEQ multiplex PCR. The sample lists over 200,000 clones; 80% to 90% were seen once. The receptor was derived from a woman under 30 in good health and CMV-seronegative. The chain recombines TRBV15 with TRBJ2-7; 9 bases align to TRBD1. Sequencing was done on a sample of PBMCs. The CDR3 region is CATSRGTGYDEQYF. CDR3 coding DNA: TGTGCCACCAGCAGGGGGACAGGGTACGACGAGCAGTACTTC.